This T cell receptor (beta chain) comes out of a study of blood T cell repertoires in COVID-19. Background on the study: Samples came from the United States, Italy and Spain, spanning acute and convalescent COVID-19.

Original methodology: The assay estimated nucleated cells by amplifying reference gene primers. TCRdb's table, derived via immunoSEQ multiplex PCR, lists solely in-frame clones and lacks some. D and trimming were read from the DNA, whereas the V and J calls and clone size are those reported in that table. The data contain 85,000 to 100,000 clones, 81% of them singletons. Seattle-derived patients entered the study during active infection and were followed longitudinally. V trimming: 9 bases; J trimming: 5 bases; junction bases outside the gene matches: 5. In germline, CDR1 is LNHDA, CDR2 SQIVND (reference sequence). This CDR3 has 14 residues.

This clonotype originated in an elderly man with COVID-19, enrolled during active disease. The specimen was peripheral blood. This sequence joins TRBV19 and TRBJ2-2, with 11 bases identical to TRBD2. The CDR3 loop is CASLLAGGTGELFF. In DNA form, the CDR3 reads TGTGCCAGCCTCCTAGCGGGGGGAACCGGGGAGCTGTTTTTT.